This paragraph reports one TCR beta chain. This clonotype was seen only a few times. This receptor's antigen is unknown. No much larger clone is present one base from it, and per-base qualities are unavailable. The sample comes from a study of T cell repertoires in cytomegalovirus infection (dated by TCRdb to about 2019). About the investigation overall: The peptide stimulations were aimed at well-studied HLA-B-restricted epitopes as well as recently identified HLA-C-restricted CMV epitopes, whose presentation resists viral immunomodulation. The HLA type of each donor mattered for the analysis, because public TCR beta signatures pointed to carriage of CMV infection along with the matching HLA type. Overall study results and their limits: The ex vivo response was dominated by HLA-C-restricted CMV-specific TCR beta clonotypes, which also provided the single most frequent clonotype in two of eight donors. Carriers of CMV infection plus the relevant HLA type were discriminated by the cumulative frequency of public TCR beta family members in the study cohort and in an independent roughly 400-donor cohort.

Unmatched junction bases come to 4, with V trimmed by 4 bases and J by 6 bases. CDR1 and CDR2, looked up from the germline V gene, are SGHRS and YFSETQ. The CDR3 holds 14 amino acids from the cysteine to the phenylalanine. CDR3 DNA only is kept here, 42 bases in frame from base 1. In the paper's terms, the treatment or condition label means: in vitro stimulation with specific CMV peptide epitopes to enrich CMV-specific T cells. The sample was run on an Illumina HiSeq 1500. Using fastp at Q25 and MiXCR, TCRdb reprocessed the public reads and kept productive beta chains. When rows share a CDR3 protein, they turn into one entry using the most common DNA and genes. For this sample the table gives hundreds of thousands of distinct CDR3 sequences, of which around 29% were detected only once. The ten biggest clones cover 20% of the sample.

This sequence uses TRBV5-1 and TRBJ1-5, and 10 junctional nucleotides match TRBD1. Sequenced material: cultured PBMCs, taken from culture after CMV antigen stimulation. The clonotype comes from a human donor in good health (CMV status not recorded). Some clones in this sample may be carry-over from other donors' samples. Here is the DNA: TGCGCCAGCAGCGATGGACAGGGGGGTCAGCCCCAGCATTTT. Translated, it reads CASSDGQGGQPQHF.